A single sample gave rise to the 27 T cell receptor beta chains below, sequenced in a study of shared clonotypes between healthy human individuals. Naive CD8 cells comprised CD45RO-negative, CCR7-positively selected cells, excluding terminally differentiated effector memory CD45RA+ cells. Profiled with immunoSEQ multiplex PCR; TCRdb holds only in-frame clones, not every one. The table shows about 2.1 million clones, with roughly 91% occurring only once. The sequencing input was naive CD8+ T cells from PBMCs. Receptor source: a man aged 18 to 29 in good health. Some clones in this sample may be carry-over from other donors' samples.

The V call is TRBV13, the J call TRBJ2-7, with 7 positions matching TRBD1. This CDR3 is 14 amino acids long. CDR1 and CDR2 from the germline V gene are PRHDT and FYEKMQ (reference sequence). With V trimmed by 5 bases and J by 3 bases, 7 bases remained unmatched. The CDR3 loop reads CASSPQDRNYEQYF. The CDR3 region has the DNA TGTGCCAGCAGCCCTCAGGACAGGAACTACGAGCAGTACTTC.

J is TRBJ2-7 and V is TRBV29-1, with TRBD1 identical over 9 bases. V was clipped by 7 bases and J by 2 bases; unmatched bases: 6. This CDR3 spans 13 amino acids. CDR1 is SQVTM, CDR2 ANQGSEA, per germline. The CDR3 DNA reads TGCAGCGCTAGGACAGGGGCGGCCTACGAGCAGTACTTC. Translating it yields CSARTGAAYEQYF.

The V gene is TRBV5-6, the J gene TRBJ2-1; 7 bases are shared with TRBD2. Germline V gene sequence: CDR1 SGHDT, CDR2 YYEEEE. The V gene end was trimmed by 0 bases and the J gene end by 2 bases; junction bases not matched to a gene: 2. This CDR3 has 15 amino acids. The CDR3 nucleotides read TGTGCCAGCAGCTTGGATGGGAGGGCCTACAATGAGCAGTTCTTC. Its translation is CASSLDGRAYNEQFF.

This clone was observed once. This chain connects TRBV18 to TRBJ2-4, with 7 bases lining up with TRBD1. The CDR3 covers 15 residues. Trimming removed 6 bases from V and 2 bases from J; junction bases left unmatched: 7. Germline V gene data show CDR1 as KGHSH and CDR2 as LQKENI. The CDR3 is CASSLARGTKNIQYF. The CDR3 DNA sequence: TGTGCCAGCTCCCTCGCCAGGGGGACCAAAAACATTCAGTACTTC.

This chain's CDR3 is CAGRTSGSETQYF. In DNA form, the CDR3 reads TGTGCCGGCCGGACTAGCGGGAGTGAGACCCAGTACTTC. This chain links TRBV7-9 with TRBJ2-5, with TRBD2 matching 13 bases. Unmatched junction bases numbered 5, after V lost 11 bases and J lost 5 bases. Germline V gene data show CDR1 as SEHNR and CDR2 as FQNEAQ (reference sequence). This CDR3 has 13 residues.

The J gene is TRBJ1-2, the V gene TRBV5-6; D may be TRBD1 (5 bases). From germline, CDR1 is SGHDT and CDR2 YYEEEE. Trimming stripped 4 bases from V and 6 bases from J, with 10 bases between. The CDR3 extends over 12 amino acids. The CDR3 DNA reads TGTGCCAGCAGCCTCGGGACGAATGGCTACACCTTC. Residues: CASSLGTNGYTF. The full variable domain, with the rest looked up from reference TRBV5-6 and TRBJ1-2, is DAGVTQSPTHLIKTRGQQVTLRCSPKSGHDTVSWYQQALGQGPQFIFQYYEEEERQRGNFPDRFSGHQFPNYSSELNVNALLLGDSALYLCASSLGTNGYTFGSGTRLTVV.

This chain uses TRBV2 with TRBJ2-4; D is possibly TRBD1 (6 bases). Germline V gene lookup returns CDR1 SNHLY and CDR2 FYNNEI. The CDR3 spans 14 residues. Trimming removed 8 bases from V and 6 bases from J, with 17 bases in between. CDR3 nucleotides: TGTGCCAGCGACATGCAGACAGGTAGAAACATTCAGTACTTC. Residues: CASDMQTGRNIQYF.

The genes are TRBV12-5 and TRBJ2-7; tentative D call: TRBD2 (6 bases). Germline loops: CDR1 LGHNT, CDR2 FRNRAP. This CDR3 has 15 residues. V was pared by 9 bases and J by 7 bases, with 25 bases between. DNA for the CDR3: TGTGCTAGCGCTCCCGTCATGGGGGGAATACGGGAGCAGTACTTC. Protein sequence: CASAPVMGGIREQYF.

The rearrangement links TRBV4-2 to TRBJ1-2, with D possibly matching TRBD1 (6 bases). Germline V lookup: CDR1 LGHNA, CDR2 YNFKEQ. V dropped 1 base and J dropped 8 bases, with 17 bases sitting between them. CDR3 length: 15 amino acids. The CDR3 is CASSQAEGVSAGYTF. The CDR3 DNA sequence: TGTGCCAGCAGCCAAGCGGAGGGGGTCTCGGCGGGCTACACCTTC.

V and J are TRBV2 and TRBJ1-3; no clear D gene. CDR1 and CDR2 from the germline V gene are SNHLY and FYNNEI. The V end lost 1 base, the J end lost 4 bases, and 8 bases lay between the germline ends. The CDR3 runs 14 residues. CDR3 bases: TGTGCCAGCAGTGAAGGGGCCCTCGGAAACACCATATATTTT. The encoded protein is CASSEGALGNTIYF.

This chain connects TRBV7-9 to TRBJ2-2, with D hard to call. V was pared by 1 base and J by 8 bases, with 14 bases between. The germline gives CDR1 SEHNR, CDR2 FQNEAQ (reference sequence). The CDR3 totals 15 residues. The CDR3 here is CASSLGVAKGGELFF. Written as DNA, the CDR3 is TGTGCCAGCAGCTTAGGAGTTGCCAAGGGAGGGGAGCTGTTTTTT.

This chain connects TRBV2 to TRBJ2-7; a weak D match, TRBD1 (6 bases). Germline assignment: CDR1 SNHLY and CDR2 FYNNEI. V lost 1 base and J 2 bases, leaving 21 bases between the germline ends. The CDR3 is 18 residues long. CDR3 sequence reads: CASSEEEGGSGSPYEQYF. CDR3 in DNA: TGTGCCAGCAGTGAAGAAGAAGGGGGAAGTGGGTCCCCCTACGAGCAGTACTTC.

For this clone: The sample holds other DNA sequences that translate to the same CDR3. The gene calls are TRBV27 and TRBJ2-7; 7 bases match TRBD2. The CDR3 loop spans 15 amino acids. CDR1 and CDR2 from the germline V gene are MNHEY and SMNVEV (reference sequence). V shed 5 bases and J 0 bases; nucleotides not matched to a gene: 7. The CDR3 coding sequence is TGTGCCAGCAGTCCCCGGGGAGGGCCCTCCTACGAGCAGTACTTC. This encodes CASSPRGGPSYEQYF.

The chain uses TRBV11-2 and TRBJ1-2; 8 bases match TRBD1. The germline V gene has CDR1 SGHAT and CDR2 FQNNGV. This CDR3 is built from 13 residues. Trimming removed 5 bases from V and 9 bases from J; junction bases left unmatched: 8. The CDR3 DNA follows: TGTGCCAGCAGCCCTAGGACAGGGTGGAGCTACACCTTC. This encodes CASSPRTGWSYTF.

This chain joins TRBV19 and TRBJ2-7; 12 bases map to TRBD2. Germline-derived CDR1 and CDR2 are LNHDA and SQIVND (reference sequence). Germline trimming cut 5 bases from V and 0 bases from J; bases unmatched to any gene: 5. The CDR3 covers 16 residues. The chain's CDR3 is CASSVRLAGASYEQYF. CDR3 coding DNA: TGTGCCAGTAGTGTCCGACTAGCGGGAGCCTCCTACGAGCAGTACTTC.

The rearrangement uses TRBV4-2 and TRBJ1-1; D is unclear. V was shortened by 6 bases and J by 3 bases, with 8 bases between the two germline ends. Germline V lookup: CDR1 LGHNA, CDR2 YNFKEQ. The CDR3 sequence is 12 residues long. The CDR3 DNA follows: TGTGCCAGCAGTTCCCAGTACACTGAAGCTTTCTTT. This translates into CASSSQYTEAFF.

This clone occurred a few times. The chain combines TRBV6-1 with TRBJ1-5, with 9 bases aligning to TRBD1. The CDR3 runs 15 residues. V dropped 2 bases and J dropped 2; count of bases not matched to a gene: 1. From germline, CDR1 is MNHNS and CDR2 SASEGT. CDR3 amino acids: CASSEWDRGNQPQHF. The CDR3 coding sequence is TGTGCCAGCAGTGAATGGGACAGGGGCAATCAGCCCCAGCATTTT.

A single count supports this clone. The chain recombines TRBV28 with TRBJ2-7; TRBD2 matches 16 bases. This CDR3 spans 17 amino acids. The germline V gene encodes CDR1 MDHEN and CDR2 SYDVKM. V dropped 5 bases and J dropped 2; count of bases not matched to a gene: 6. CDR3 sequence reads: CASSIIGTSGRAYEQYF. The CDR3 bases are TGTGCCAGCAGTATAATCGGGACTAGCGGGAGGGCCTACGAGCAGTACTTC.

This CDR3 is CAWSGGKVNIQYF. The CDR3 DNA is TGTGCCTGGAGCGGCGGGAAGGTAAACATTCAGTACTTC. The rearrangement links TRBV30 to TRBJ2-4; D possibly corresponds to TRBD2 (6 bases). V shed 3 bases and J shed 6 bases, with 12 bases lying between them. CDR1 GTSNPN and CDR2 SVGIG come from the germline V gene (reference sequence). The CDR3 has 13 residues.

Here the CDR3 reads CATSGSSLYEQYF. CDR3 nucleotide sequence: TGTGCCACGAGCGGGAGTTCACTTTACGAGCAGTACTTC. This chain links TRBV6-6 with TRBJ2-7, with TRBD2 matching 8 bases. Unmatched junction bases numbered 9, after V lost 10 bases and J lost 4 bases. The CDR3 is 13 amino acids. Germline values: CDR1 MNHNY, CDR2 SVGAGI (reference sequence).

The rearrangement links TRBV28 to TRBJ2-4, with D perhaps being TRBD1 or TRBD2 (5 bases each). Germline CDR1 reads MDHEN; CDR2 reads SYDVKM. The V end was cut by 2 bases, the J end by 0 bases, with 11 bases between. The CDR3 totals 16 residues. The CDR3 loop reads CASSLGGAGAKNIQYF. The DNA for the CDR3 is TGTGCCAGCAGTTTAGGTGGGGCGGGAGCCAAAAACATTCAGTACTTC. The full variable domain, its missing parts supplied by reference TRBV28 and TRBJ2-4, is DVKVTQSSRYLVKRTGEKVFLECVQDMDHENMFWYRQDPGLGLRLIYFSYDVKMKEKGDIPEGYSVSREKKERFSLILESASTNQTSMYLCASSLGGAGAKNIQYFGAGTRLSVL.

The gene calls are TRBV19 and TRBJ2-3; D remains unclear. Germline values: CDR1 LNHDA, CDR2 SQIVND (reference sequence). This CDR3 is built from 13 residues. V shed 3 bases and J shed 2 bases, with 6 bases lying between them. For the CDR3, the DNA is TGTGCCAGTAGTATTGACCACACAGATACGCAGTATTTT. This encodes CASSIDHTDTQYF.

The chain carries TRBV9 and TRBJ2-1; 8 nucleotides agree with TRBD2. CDR1 SGDLS and CDR2 YYNGEE come from the germline V gene. The CDR3 is made up of 15 amino acids. Trimming at V came to 2 bases and at J to 7 bases, leaving 8 bases not matched to a gene. This chain's CDR3 is CASSVLSGSGNEQFF. In DNA, the CDR3 is TGTGCCAGCAGCGTCCTCAGCGGGAGCGGGAATGAGCAGTTCTTC.

V gene TRBV25-1 combines with J gene TRBJ2-2; 15 nucleotides line up with TRBD2. This CDR3 region has 18 residues. The germline V gene encodes CDR1 MGHDK and CDR2 SYGVNS. Trimming removed 5 bases from V and 8 bases from J; junction bases left unmatched: 12. CDR3 nucleotides: TGTGCCAGCAGTCCTAGGACTAGCGGGAGGGCCAATCTAGGGGAGCTGTTTTTT. It is translated as CASSPRTSGRANLGELFF.

The chain has TRBV4-1 and TRBJ1-5; 7 positions match TRBD1. The J segment lost 0 bases and the V segment lost 1 base, leaving 3 bases of the junction unmatched. The CDR3 length is 16 residues. The germline V gene has CDR1 MGHRA and CDR2 YSYEKL. CDR3 region: CASSQVQGISNQPQHF. The DNA for the CDR3 is TGCGCCAGCAGCCAAGTACAGGGGATTAGCAATCAGCCCCAGCATTTT.

The chain has TRBV7-9 and TRBJ2-2; tentatively, D is TRBD1 or TRBD2 (5 bases each). This CDR3 is built from 17 residues. The germline V gene has CDR1 SEHNR and CDR2 FQNEAQ (reference sequence). Trimming shortened V by 5 bases and J by 6 bases, and 22 bases separated the two germline ends. In DNA, the CDR3 is TGTGCCAGCAGCCCACCCCGGGGCCACACGGGACCCGGGGAGCTGTTTTTT. Protein product: CASSPPRGHTGPGELFF.

The V call is TRBV6-4, the J call TRBJ2-7; D gene uncertain. Between the trimmed V and J ends, which lost 5 bases and 3 bases, there was a span of 14 bases. CDR3 length equals 14 residues. CDR1 MRHNA and CDR2 SNTAGT come from the germline V gene. CDR3 sequence: CASSPASRGYEQYF. The CDR3, as DNA: TGTGCCAGCAGTCCTGCAAGCCGCGGCTACGAGCAGTACTTC.